This T cell receptor (beta chain) was identified in a study of blood T cell repertoires in COVID-19. Across the whole study: The United States, Italy and Spain provided the acute and convalescent COVID-19 samples. T cells, B-cell-depleted T cells, or PBMCs provided the cDNA or gDNA that served as material.

J gave up 9 bases and V 0 bases, and 12 bases lay outside the gene matches. This CDR3 has 17 residues. The V gene's germline CDR1 is LGHDT and CDR2 YNNKEL (reference sequence). In the study's own analysis: Quantification of nucleated cells was approximated via reference gene primer amplification. The method was immunoSEQ multiplex PCR; TCRdb's version includes in-frame clones alone and lacks a portion of them. V and J calls and clone size are given by that table; D and trimming were obtained from the DNA. The sample gives 65,000 to 80,000 clones, 88% of which show up once; 5% to 6.5% is in the top ten.

The sample comprised peripheral blood. This chain joins TRBV3-1 (or the pseudogene TRBV3-2) and TRBJ2-1, with 9 bases lining up with TRBD2. This sequence originates from a man aged 45-60 years with active COVID-19. In DNA form, the CDR3 reads TGTGCCAGCAGCCAAGATCGACGGCGGGAGGGCCAAATTGAGCAGTTCTTC. Translation: CASSQDRRREGQIEQFF.